This T cell receptor beta chain was observed in a study of regulatory dendritic cells for organ transplantation (dated by TCRdb to about 2017). At the level of the whole study: To make regulatory dendritic cells, monocytes were cultured with vitamin D3 on days 0 and 4 and with IL-10 on day 4. On day 6, LPS was added to the DC cultures to test how the DCs responded to a strong maturation-inducing agent. TCRbeta repertoires were sequenced from sorted naive and memory CD4+ and CD8+ T cells before and after allostimulation with regulatory or mature dendritic cells. Overall study results and their limits: In both subjects, allostimulation led to expansion of memory CD8+ clones, though the expansion induced by regulatory dendritic cells appeared to be more limited than that induced by mature dendritic cells. Sequencing was done in only two subjects, and the authors reported considerable heterogeneity between individuals in the alloreactive memory CD8+ T cell pool. Highly diverse repertoires were observed in naive CD4+ and CD8+ T cells, whereas lower diversity was observed in memory cells, and the most oligoclonal repertoires were found in memory CD8+ cells. Of the resting subsets, the one holding the most alloreactive TCR clonotypes was memory CD8+ T cells.

Regarding this clone: It lacks a known antigen. No much larger clone exists at a distance of one base, and base qualities are not known.

A multiplexed two-step PCR with Vbeta-specific forward primers and Jbeta-specific reverse primers was used to amplify the TCRbeta CDR3 regions. Through the immunoSEQ service, the TCRbeta libraries were run on an Illumina instrument for sequencing. Under the source paper's analysis protocol: IMGT annotation was used to assign V, D and J genes, and synthetic CDR3 analogues were used to correct the counts for multiplex PCR bias. In the immunoSEQ Analyzer, repertoire clonality was calculated as one minus the normalized Shannon entropy. Clonal expansion was defined using Fisher's exact test with Benjamini-Hochberg false discovery rate control and a two-tailed threshold of P<0.01. Sourced from immuneACCESS, this table was stored by TCRdb with only in-frame sequences that have V and J called. A share of the clones is absent; for the studies checked, an unresolved V gene accounts for under half, and the remainder has no known explanation. For V, J and clone size, that table is used; D and trimming come from the DNA. In all, the sample holds 15,000 to 20,000 clones, and less than 80% of those were seen once. Approximately 3.3% of the sample rests with the top ten.

CDR1 and CDR2 are read off the germline V gene (reference sequence) as LNHNV and YYDKDF. The CDR3 numbers 16 residues from cysteine through phenylalanine. Only the CDR3 DNA stays, 48 bases, in frame from base 1. V drops 2 bases and J drops 0 bases, leaving 13 bases in between. Sorted T cell subsets were CFSE-labeled and co-cultured for roughly 5 days with allogeneic regulatory or mature dendritic cells at a 1:10 DC:T ratio. FACS was used to sort CD4+ or CD8+ cells into naive T cells (CD45RA+) and memory T cells (CD45RO+). The T cells used for TCR sequencing were obtained from two healthy control subjects. The Qiagen DNeasy Blood & Tissue Kit was used to extract genomic DNA.

The source of this sequence is a human donor in good health. Here the chain combines TRBV15 and TRBJ1-2; perhaps TRBD1 is the D gene, with 6 bases matching. The specimen was memory CD4+ T cells from blood cultured with regulatory dendritic cells. The cell subset or site label of this sample denotes: CD45RO+ memory T cells. The DNA is TGTGCCACCAGCAGACCAGCAGGGGATTCTAACTATGGCTACACCTTC. Its protein product is CATSRPAGDSNYGYTF.